Listed here are 20 T cell receptor beta chains from one sample, sequenced in a study of OX40 agonist ivuxolimab in advanced cancers. Clones were sequenced by immunoSEQ multiplex PCR, and TCRdb holds only the in-frame ones, with some missing. The sample shows about 54,000 clones, almost 85% of them seen only once. The starting material was CD4+ or CD8+ T cells sorted from blood, obtained in a trial of the OX40 agonist ivuxolimab. The receptors derive from an adult with an advanced solid tumor such as melanoma, head and neck, liver or kidney cancer.

This clone appeared once. The chain combines TRBV7-7 with TRBJ2-5, with TRBD2 as a possible D gene (5 bases). The germline gives CDR1 SSHAT, CDR2 FNYEAQ (reference sequence). V was clipped by 2 bases and J by 2 bases, with 9 bases between them. The CDR3 runs to 14 residues. The CDR3 DNA follows: TGTGCCAGCAGCTTACGGGGAAATCAAGAGACCCAGTACTTC. This translates into CASSLRGNQETQYF.

This clone was counted a single time. CDR3 protein: CASSTGQGSEAFF. CDR3 DNA: TGTGCCAGTAGTACCGGACAGGGATCTGAAGCTTTCTTT. The chain links TRBV19 to TRBJ1-1; 8 bases agree with TRBD1. The CDR3 length is 13 residues. Germline V lookup: CDR1 LNHDA, CDR2 SQIVND (reference sequence). V was clipped by 4 bases and J by 6 bases; unmatched bases: 4.

This clone was seen once. CDR3 amino acids: CASRRGTGGGTDTQYF. CDR3 sequence (DNA): TGTGCCAGCAGGAGAGGGACAGGGGGCGGCACAGATACGCAGTATTTT. This chain uses TRBV27 with TRBJ2-3; 12 bases line up with TRBD1. Germline CDR1 MNHEY, CDR2 SMNVEV (reference sequence). The ends lost 6 bases at V and 1 base at J; junction bases unmatched: 5. The CDR3 consists of 16 residues.

V gene TRBV5-4 combines with J gene TRBJ2-2; D gene ambiguous. The V and J ends lost 4 bases and 6 bases respectively, with 13 bases between them. The CDR3 has 14 residues. Germline V gives CDR1 SGHNT, CDR2 YYREEE (reference sequence). The CDR3 DNA follows: TGTGCCAGCAGCCGGCGAGGTCTGCCCGGGGAGCTGTTTTTT. Translating gives CASSRRGLPGELFF. The complete variable domain, with remaining parts taken from reference TRBV5-4 and TRBJ2-2, reads ETGVTQSPTHLIKTRGQQVTLRCSSQSGHNTVSWYQQALGQGPQFIFQYYREEENGRGNFPPRFSGLQFPNYSSELNVNALELDDSALYLCASSRRGLPGELFFGEGSRLTVL.

This chain connects TRBV19 to TRBJ1-1, with D unresolved. With 0 bases removed from V and 1 base from J, the gap between germline ends came to 3 bases. The CDR3 loop spans 13 amino acids. From germline, CDR1 is LNHDA and CDR2 SQIVND (reference sequence). The CDR3 loop reads CASSIEANTEAFF. CDR3 coding DNA: TGTGCCAGTAGTATAGAGGCGAACACTGAAGCTTTCTTT.

This chain uses TRBV11-2 with TRBJ2-7; D is perhaps TRBD2 (7 bases). The CDR3 has 15 amino acids. V was clipped by 4 bases and J by 3 bases, with 16 bases between them. Germline CDR1 reads SGHAT; CDR2 reads FQNNGV. In nucleotides, the CDR3 is TGTGCCAGCAGCTCCCTTGCGGGGGCCCACTACGAGCAGTACTTC. This translates into CASSSLAGAHYEQYF.

The J gene is TRBJ1-1, the V gene TRBV5-1; the D gene is possibly TRBD1 (5 bases). CDR3 length: 15 amino acids. V lost 4 bases and J lost 3, with 16 bases in between. Per germline, CDR1 SGHRS and CDR2 YFSETQ. The CDR3 coding sequence is TGCGCCAGCAGCCCCCTGGGTGTGGGGGACACTGAAGCTTTCTTT. This translates into CASSPLGVGDTEAFF.

This clone was observed a few times. J is TRBJ2-7 and V is TRBV29-1, with D perhaps matching TRBD1 (6 bases). Trimming removed 7 bases at V and 4 bases at J, with 11 bases between. The CDR3 is 11 amino acids. Germline CDR1 and CDR2: SQVTM and ANQGSEA. The CDR3 sequence: CSAGQTYEQYF. The CDR3 nucleotides read TGCAGCGCTGGACAGACATACGAGCAGTACTTC.

The chain has TRBV6-1 and TRBJ2-1; TRBD2 matches at 14 bases. The CDR3 sequence is 15 residues long. Germline CDR1 MNHNS, CDR2 SASEGT. J was trimmed by 7 bases and V by 6 bases; bases with no gene match: 5. CDR3 residues: CASRTGTSGRNEQFF. The CDR3 region has the DNA TGTGCCAGCAGGACCGGGACTAGCGGGAGAAATGAGCAGTTCTTC.

V is TRBV5-1 and J is TRBJ2-1; no clear D gene. Deletions cut 7 bases from V and 1 base from J, with 6 bases between. The CDR3 runs to 12 residues. Germline-derived CDR1 and CDR2 are SGHRS and YFSETQ. The CDR3 sequence: CASQQSYNEQFF. CDR3 sequence (DNA): TGCGCCAGCCAACAATCCTACAATGAGCAGTTCTTC. Filled out from reference TRBV5-1 and TRBJ2-1, the complete variable domain reads KAGVTQTPRYLIKTRGQQVTLSCSPISGHRSVSWYQQTPGQGLQFLFEYFSETQRNKGNFPGRFSGRQFSNSRSEMNVSTLELGDSALYLCASQQSYNEQFFGPGTRLTVL.

The chain is built from TRBV5-6 and TRBJ2-7; 9 bases map to TRBD1. The CDR3 loop spans 14 amino acids. In germline, CDR1 is SGHDT, CDR2 YYEEEE. Trimming at V came to 5 bases and at J to 5 bases, leaving 8 bases not matched to a gene. The CDR3 sequence: CASRPRDRAHEQYF. CDR3 sequence (DNA): TGTGCCAGCAGGCCCCGGGACAGGGCCCACGAGCAGTACTTC.

The rearrangement joins TRBV7-9 to TRBJ2-1; TRBD2 aligns across 8 bases. Germline values: CDR1 SEHNR, CDR2 FQNEAQ (reference sequence). V shed 0 bases and J 2 bases; nucleotides not matched to a gene: 12. The CDR3 has 19 residues. The CDR3 DNA is TGTGCCAGCAGCTTAGCGTCGTTTGAGAGCGGGGGAGCCTACAATGAGCAGTTCTTC. Translating it yields CASSLASFESGGAYNEQFF.

The chain uses TRBV28 and TRBJ1-5; unclear D gene. The ends were cut back, 7 bases at V and 0 bases at J, with 13 bases in the middle. Germline CDR1 MDHEN, CDR2 SYDVKM. CDR3 size: 15 residues. CDR3: CASTLPLDSNQPQHF. The CDR3 DNA is TGTGCCAGCACCCTCCCCCTGGATAGCAATCAGCCCCAGCATTTT.

The chain recombines TRBV6-1 with TRBJ1-1; a possible D gene is TRBD1 (5 bases). This CDR3 has 13 amino acids. V shed 6 bases and J shed 0 bases, with 8 bases lying between them. Germline V gene sequence: CDR1 MNHNS, CDR2 SASEGT. CDR3 in amino acids: CASRATVNTEAFF. The CDR3 nucleotides read TGTGCCAGCAGAGCGACAGTGAACACTGAAGCTTTCTTT.

The rearrangement links TRBV5-4 to TRBJ1-4; D gene ambiguous. The germline V gene encodes CDR1 SGHNT and CDR2 YYREEE (reference sequence). V was clipped by 0 bases and J by 2 bases, with 5 bases between them. The CDR3 covers 14 residues. The CDR3 protein is CASSLGGTNEKLFF. The DNA for the CDR3 is TGTGCCAGCAGCTTGGGCGGGACTAATGAAAAACTGTTTTTT.

The chain carries TRBV7-9 and TRBJ2-1; a possible D gene is TRBD1 (6 bases). This CDR3 is 14 amino acids long. Trimming removed 5 bases from V and 6 bases from J, with 14 bases in between. Germline assignment: CDR1 SEHNR and CDR2 FQNEAQ (reference sequence). For the CDR3, the DNA is TGTGCCAGCAGCCCACCGTGGACAGTCAATGAGCAGTTCTTC. It translates to CASSPPWTVNEQFF.

J is TRBJ1-1 and V is TRBV6-5; a possible D gene is TRBD1 (5 bases). V was cut by 6 bases and J by 6 bases, with 8 bases left in between. Per germline, CDR1 MNHEY and CDR2 SVGAGI. The CDR3 has 11 amino acids. The CDR3 protein is CASRGRAEAFF. DNA of the CDR3: TGTGCCAGCAGGGGACGGGCTGAAGCTTTCTTT.

This clone was detected only once. This chain joins TRBV7-2 and TRBJ2-3; 7 bases line up with TRBD2. Germline values: CDR1 SGHTA, CDR2 FQGNSA. The CDR3 consists of 17 residues. After removal of 5 bases from V and 3 bases from J, the junction contained 14 bases not matched to a gene. The CDR3 DNA sequence: TGTGCCAGCAGCCACGCTGGTGGACTAGATAGTACAGATACGCAGTATTTT. Translating it yields CASSHAGGLDSTDTQYF.

CDR3 loop: CASSYTRTGGNSPLHF. The CDR3 DNA reads as TGTGCCAGCAGTTACACTAGGACAGGGGGTAATTCACCCCTCCACTTT. The chain carries TRBV6-6 and TRBJ1-6; 10 nucleotides line up with TRBD1. The CDR3 is 16 amino acids. Germline CDR1 reads MNHNY; CDR2 reads SVGAGI (reference sequence). Trimming at V came to 2 bases and at J to 6 bases, leaving 4 bases not matched to a gene.

The chain links TRBV28 to TRBJ2-7; D may be TRBD2 (6 bases). Trimming left V 5 bases short and J 3 bases short, with 8 bases between. Germline values: CDR1 MDHEN, CDR2 SYDVKM. This CDR3 contains 12 residues. This CDR3 is CASSRGSYEQYF. CDR3 DNA: TGTGCCAGCAGTCGGGGGAGCTACGAGCAGTACTTC.